This T cell receptor beta chain was recovered during a study of shared clonotypes between healthy human individuals. Study-level points and caveats: Researchers found naive subsets generally carried larger estimated richness than memory subsets. Sharing across a few donors was seen in roughly 5% of naive CD4 clonotypes.

To note about this clone: Its antigen is currently unknown.

V gave up 5 bases and J gave up 3 bases, with 4 bases separating them. The CDR3 length is 12 residues. CDR1 LNHNV and CDR2 YYDKDF come from the germline V gene (reference sequence). In the sorted-subset replicate PCRs, around 220 ng DNA, around 30,000 T cell genomes, was used. Data came from immunoSEQ multiplex PCR; TCRdb stores just in-frame clones and leaves some out. The sample consists of 1.6 million or so clones, around 98.5% of them appearing once. The specimen was naive CD4+ T cells sorted from blood. Subset described: CD45RA+ positively selected. This sequence originates from a man aged 25-45 years in good health. The chain links TRBV15 to TRBJ2-2; D is unresolved. The CDR3 DNA follows: TGTGCCACCAGCGGGGACACCGGGGAGCTGTTTTTT. It yields the protein CATSGDTGELFF.